The following is a T cell receptor (beta chain) sequence with its context. This CDR3 has 15 amino acids. Germline V gives CDR1 LNHDA, CDR2 SQIVND (reference sequence). V was shortened by 4 bases and J by 3 bases, with 12 bases between the two germline ends. The record originates from a study of shared clonotypes between healthy human individuals. Profiled with immunoSEQ multiplex PCR; TCRdb holds only in-frame clones, not every one. The repertoire has approximately 2,000,000 clones, roughly 90% of them found once; the top ten carry more than 0.35%. The sequenced sample was naive CD4+ T cells from PBMCs. The subset was: CD45RA+ positively selected. The chain couples TRBV19 to TRBJ1-4, with no clear D. The origin of this receptor is a man younger than 35 in good health. Some clones in this sample may be carry-over from other donors' samples. The CDR3 loop is CASSTSSGANEKLFF. CDR3 nucleotide sequence: TGTGCCAGTAGTACCTCCAGTGGGGCTAATGAAAAACTGTTTTTT. Full variable domain (missing parts from reference TRBV19 and TRBJ1-4): DGGITQSPKYLFRKEGQNVTLSCEQNLNHDAMYWYRQDPGQGLRLIYYSQIVNDFQKGDIAEGYSVSREKKESFPLTVTSAQKNPTAFYLCASSTSSGANEKLFFGSGTQLSVL.